This T cell receptor beta chain is from a study of shared clonotypes between healthy human individuals. Turning to the study itself: Researchers drew samples from two women and a few men aged 18 to 49. Three plates were used per donor for CD4 naive, three for CD4 memory, two for CD8 naive and one for CD8 memory. Notes on the study in general: Non-shared clonotypes had lower generation probabilities than those shared by all four donors.

Germline V gene sequence: CDR1 MNHEY, CDR2 SMNVEV (reference sequence). The ends lost 4 bases at V and 8 bases at J; junction bases unmatched: 10. The CDR3 runs to 15 residues. Each of the donors was a healthy adult who was HIV-negative and had not had a recent acute infection or vaccination. About this clone: Its antigen is as yet unknown.

Clones were read by immunoSEQ multiplex PCR, and TCRdb kept only the in-frame ones, dropping some. The sample has more than 150,000 clones, about 93% seen once. The origin of this receptor is a woman aged 30 to 39 in good health. Material for sequencing was naive CD4+ T cells sorted from blood. Subset given: CD45RA+ positively selected. V gene TRBV27 combines with J gene TRBJ1-1; TRBD1 matches 10 bases. CDR3 nucleotide sequence: TGTGCCAGCAGTTCCGCCGGGACAGGGGACGTCGAAGCTTTCTTT. It specifies CASSSAGTGDVEAFF.